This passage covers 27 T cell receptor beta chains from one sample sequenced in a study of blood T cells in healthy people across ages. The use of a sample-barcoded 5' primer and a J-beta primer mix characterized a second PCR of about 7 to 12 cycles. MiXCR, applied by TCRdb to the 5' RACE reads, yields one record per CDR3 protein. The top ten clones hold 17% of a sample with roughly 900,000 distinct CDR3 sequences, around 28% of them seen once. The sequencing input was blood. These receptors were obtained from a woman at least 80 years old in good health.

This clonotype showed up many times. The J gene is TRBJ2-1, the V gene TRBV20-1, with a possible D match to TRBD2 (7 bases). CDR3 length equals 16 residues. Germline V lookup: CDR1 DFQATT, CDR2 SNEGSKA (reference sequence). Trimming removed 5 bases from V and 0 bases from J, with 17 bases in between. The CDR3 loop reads CSALKGGSSSYNEQFF. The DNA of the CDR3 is TGCAGTGCTCTGAAGGGGGGGTCCAGCTCCTACAATGAGCAGTTCTTC.

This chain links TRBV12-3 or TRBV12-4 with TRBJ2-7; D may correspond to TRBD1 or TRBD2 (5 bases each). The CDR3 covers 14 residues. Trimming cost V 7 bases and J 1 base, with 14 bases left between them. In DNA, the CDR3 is TGTGCCAGCACTCTGGGGACCGTTTCCTACGAGCAGTACTTC. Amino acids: CASTLGTVSYEQYF.

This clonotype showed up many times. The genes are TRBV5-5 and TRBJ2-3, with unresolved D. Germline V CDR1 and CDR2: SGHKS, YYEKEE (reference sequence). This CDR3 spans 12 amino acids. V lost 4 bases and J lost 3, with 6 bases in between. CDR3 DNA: TGTGCCAGCAGCCCGTTTACAGATACGCAGTATTTT. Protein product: CASSPFTDTQYF.

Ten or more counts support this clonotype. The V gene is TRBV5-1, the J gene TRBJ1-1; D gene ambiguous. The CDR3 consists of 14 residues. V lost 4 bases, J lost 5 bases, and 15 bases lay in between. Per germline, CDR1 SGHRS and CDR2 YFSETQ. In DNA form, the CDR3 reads TGCGCCAGCAGCGCCCGGGTAGGTTGGACTGAAGCTTTCTTT. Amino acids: CASSARVGWTEAFF.

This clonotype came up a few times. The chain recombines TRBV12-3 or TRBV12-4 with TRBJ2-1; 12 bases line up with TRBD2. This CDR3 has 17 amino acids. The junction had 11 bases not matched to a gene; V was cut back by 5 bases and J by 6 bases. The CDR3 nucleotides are TGTGCCAGCAGTGACCAAGGACTAGCGGGGTATTTCAATGAGCAGTTCTTC. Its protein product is CASSDQGLAGYFNEQFF.

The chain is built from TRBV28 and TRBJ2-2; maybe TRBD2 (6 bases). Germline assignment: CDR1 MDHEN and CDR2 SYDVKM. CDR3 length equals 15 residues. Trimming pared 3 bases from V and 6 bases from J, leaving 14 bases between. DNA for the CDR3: TGTGCCAGCAGTTTGCGGGGATACGGGTCCGGGGAGCTGTTTTTT. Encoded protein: CASSLRGYGSGELFF.

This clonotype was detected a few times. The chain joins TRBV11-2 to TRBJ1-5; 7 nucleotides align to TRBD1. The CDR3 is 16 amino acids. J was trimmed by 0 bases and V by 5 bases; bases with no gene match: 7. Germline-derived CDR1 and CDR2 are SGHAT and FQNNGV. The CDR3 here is CASSPGTVSSNQPQHF. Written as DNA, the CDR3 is TGTGCCAGCAGCCCGGGGACAGTGAGTAGCAATCAGCCCCAGCATTTT.

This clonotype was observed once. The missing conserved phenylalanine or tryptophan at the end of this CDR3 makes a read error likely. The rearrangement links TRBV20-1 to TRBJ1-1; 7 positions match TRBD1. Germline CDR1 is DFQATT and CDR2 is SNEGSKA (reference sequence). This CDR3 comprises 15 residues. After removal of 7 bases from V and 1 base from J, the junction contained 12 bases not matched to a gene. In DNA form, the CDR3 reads TGCAGTGTAAACAGGGGTTACAGAACGAACACTGAAGCTTTCTTG. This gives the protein CSVNRGYRTNTEAFL.

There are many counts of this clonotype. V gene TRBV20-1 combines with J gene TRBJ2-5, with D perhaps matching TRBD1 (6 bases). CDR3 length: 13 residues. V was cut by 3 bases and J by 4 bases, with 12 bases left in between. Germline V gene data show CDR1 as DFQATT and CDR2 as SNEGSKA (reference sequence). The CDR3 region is CSASQDSRETQYF. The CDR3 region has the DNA TGCAGTGCTAGCCAGGACAGTCGAGAGACCCAGTACTTC.

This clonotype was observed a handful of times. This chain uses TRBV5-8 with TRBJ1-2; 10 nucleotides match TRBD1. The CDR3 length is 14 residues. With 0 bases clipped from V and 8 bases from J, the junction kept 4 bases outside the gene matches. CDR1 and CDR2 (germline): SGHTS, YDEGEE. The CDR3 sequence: CASSLGDRGVGYTF. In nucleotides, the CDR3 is TGTGCCAGCAGCTTGGGGGACAGGGGAGTCGGCTACACCTTC. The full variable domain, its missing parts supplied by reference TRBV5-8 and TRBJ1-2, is EAGVTQSPTHLIKTRGQQATLRCSPISGHTSVYWYQQALGLGLQFLLWYDEGEERNRGNFPPRFSGRQFPNYSSELNVNALELEDSALYLCASSLGDRGVGYTFGSGTRLTVV.

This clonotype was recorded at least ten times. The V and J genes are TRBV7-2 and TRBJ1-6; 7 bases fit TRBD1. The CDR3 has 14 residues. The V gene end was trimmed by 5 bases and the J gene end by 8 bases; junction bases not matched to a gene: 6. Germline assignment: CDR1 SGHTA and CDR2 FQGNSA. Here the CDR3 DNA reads TGTGCCAGCAGCCGACAGGGCGTTGATTCACCCCTCCACTTT. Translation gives CASSRQGVDSPLHF.

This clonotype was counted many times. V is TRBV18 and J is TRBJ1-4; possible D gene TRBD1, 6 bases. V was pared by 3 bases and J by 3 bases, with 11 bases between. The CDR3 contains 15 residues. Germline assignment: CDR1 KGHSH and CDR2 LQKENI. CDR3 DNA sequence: TGTGCCAGCTCACCGAGAACAGGGTCTAATGAAAAACTGTTTTTT. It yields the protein CASSPRTGSNEKLFF.

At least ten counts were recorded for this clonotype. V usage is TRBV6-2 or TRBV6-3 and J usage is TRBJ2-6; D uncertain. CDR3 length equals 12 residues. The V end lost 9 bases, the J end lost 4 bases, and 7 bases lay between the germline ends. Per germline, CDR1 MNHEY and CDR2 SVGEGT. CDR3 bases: TGTGCCAGTGCATTGGGGGCCAACGTCCTGACTTTC. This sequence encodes CASALGANVLTF.

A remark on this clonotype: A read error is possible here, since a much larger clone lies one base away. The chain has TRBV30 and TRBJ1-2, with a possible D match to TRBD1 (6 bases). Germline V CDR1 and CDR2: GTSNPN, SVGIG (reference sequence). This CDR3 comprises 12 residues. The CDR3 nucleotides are TGTGTCTGGAGTGGGGGGGGGCCCGGCTACACCTTC. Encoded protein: CVWSGGGPGYTF.

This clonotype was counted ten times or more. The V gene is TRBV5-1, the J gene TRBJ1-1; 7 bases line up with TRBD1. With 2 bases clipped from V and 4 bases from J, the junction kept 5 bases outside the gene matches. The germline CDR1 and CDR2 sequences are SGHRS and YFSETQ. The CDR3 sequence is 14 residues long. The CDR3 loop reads CASSLQGLFTEAFF. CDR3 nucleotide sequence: TGCGCCAGCAGCTTACAGGGGCTATTCACTGAAGCTTTCTTT. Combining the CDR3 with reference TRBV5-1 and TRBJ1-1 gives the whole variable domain KAGVTQTPRYLIKTRGQQVTLSCSPISGHRSVSWYQQTPGQGLQFLFEYFSETQRNKGNFPGRFSGRQFSNSRSEMNVSTLELGDSALYLCASSLQGLFTEAFFGQGTRLTVV.

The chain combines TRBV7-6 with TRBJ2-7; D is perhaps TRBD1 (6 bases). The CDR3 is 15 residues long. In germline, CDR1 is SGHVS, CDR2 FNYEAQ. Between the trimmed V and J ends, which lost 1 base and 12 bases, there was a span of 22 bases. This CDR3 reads CASSLGTVEGETRYF. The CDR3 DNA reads TGTGCCAGCAGCTTAGGGACAGTAGAAGGAGAGACCCGGTACTTC.

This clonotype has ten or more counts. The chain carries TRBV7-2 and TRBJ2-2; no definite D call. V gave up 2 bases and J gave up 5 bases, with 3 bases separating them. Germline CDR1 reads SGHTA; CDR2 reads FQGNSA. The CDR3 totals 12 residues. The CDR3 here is CASSLRTGELFF. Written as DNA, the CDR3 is TGTGCCAGCAGCTTAAGGACCGGGGAGCTGTTTTTT.

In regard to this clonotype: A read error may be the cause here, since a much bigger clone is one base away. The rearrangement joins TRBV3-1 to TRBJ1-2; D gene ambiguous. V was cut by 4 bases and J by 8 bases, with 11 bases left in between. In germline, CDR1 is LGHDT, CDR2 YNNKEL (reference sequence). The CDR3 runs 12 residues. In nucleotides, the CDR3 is TGTGCCAGCAGCCGAGTTAACAGCGGCTACACCTTC. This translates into CASSRVNSGYTF.

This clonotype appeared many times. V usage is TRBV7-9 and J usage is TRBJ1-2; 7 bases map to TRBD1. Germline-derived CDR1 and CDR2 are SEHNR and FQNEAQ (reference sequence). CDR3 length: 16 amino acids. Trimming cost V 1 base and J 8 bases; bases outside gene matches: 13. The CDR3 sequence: CASSLGWGQLIRGYTF. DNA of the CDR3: TGTGCCAGCAGCTTAGGCTGGGGACAGTTGATCCGAGGCTACACCTTC.

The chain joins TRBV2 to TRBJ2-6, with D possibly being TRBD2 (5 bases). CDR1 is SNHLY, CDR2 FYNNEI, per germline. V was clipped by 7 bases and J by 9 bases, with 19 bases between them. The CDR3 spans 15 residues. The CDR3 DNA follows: TGTGCCAGCATCGCCAACCACCTCGGAGGCAACGTCCTGACTTTC. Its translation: CASIANHLGGNVLTF.

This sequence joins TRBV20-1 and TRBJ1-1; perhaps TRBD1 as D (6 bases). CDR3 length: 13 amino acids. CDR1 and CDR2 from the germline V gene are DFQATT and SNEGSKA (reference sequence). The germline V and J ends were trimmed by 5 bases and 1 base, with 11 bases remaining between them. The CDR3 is CSAWEGGNTEAFF. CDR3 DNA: TGCAGTGCTTGGGAAGGGGGGAACACTGAAGCTTTCTTT.

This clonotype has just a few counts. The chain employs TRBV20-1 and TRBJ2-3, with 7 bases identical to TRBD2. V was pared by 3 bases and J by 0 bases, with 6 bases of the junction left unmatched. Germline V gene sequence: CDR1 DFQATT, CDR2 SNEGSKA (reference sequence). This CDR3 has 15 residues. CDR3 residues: CSASRRGTSTDTQYF. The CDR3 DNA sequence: TGCAGTGCTAGTCGGCGGGGGACTAGCACAGATACGCAGTATTTT.

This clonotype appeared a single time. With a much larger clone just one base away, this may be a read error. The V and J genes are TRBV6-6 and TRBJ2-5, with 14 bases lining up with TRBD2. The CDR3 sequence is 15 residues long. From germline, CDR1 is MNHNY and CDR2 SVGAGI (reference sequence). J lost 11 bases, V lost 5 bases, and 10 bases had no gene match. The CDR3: CASSPTSGGVNEQYF. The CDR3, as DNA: TGTGCCAGCAGTCCGACTAGCGGGGGGGTCAATGAGCAGTACTTC.

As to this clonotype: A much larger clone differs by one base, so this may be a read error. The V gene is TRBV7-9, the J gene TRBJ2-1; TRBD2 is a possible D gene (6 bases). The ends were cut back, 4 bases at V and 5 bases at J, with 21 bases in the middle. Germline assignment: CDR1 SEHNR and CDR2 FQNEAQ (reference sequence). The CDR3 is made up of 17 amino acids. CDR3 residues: CASSSQGRGGSNNEQFF. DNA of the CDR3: TGTGCCAGCAGCTCGCAAGGGCGGGGAGGATCCAACAATGAGCAGTTCTTC.

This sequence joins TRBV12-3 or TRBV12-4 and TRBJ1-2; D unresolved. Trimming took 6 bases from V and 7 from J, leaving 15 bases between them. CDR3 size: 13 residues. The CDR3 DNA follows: TGTGCCAGCAGGTTAACCCTCCGGGTTGGCTACACCTTC. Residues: CASRLTLRVGYTF.

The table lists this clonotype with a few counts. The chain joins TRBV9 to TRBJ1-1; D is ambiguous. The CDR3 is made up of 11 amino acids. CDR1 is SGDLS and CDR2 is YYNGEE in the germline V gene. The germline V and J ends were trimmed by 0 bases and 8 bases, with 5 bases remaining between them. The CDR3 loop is CASSVGREAFF. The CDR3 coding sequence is TGTGCCAGCAGCGTAGGAAGAGAAGCTTTCTTT.

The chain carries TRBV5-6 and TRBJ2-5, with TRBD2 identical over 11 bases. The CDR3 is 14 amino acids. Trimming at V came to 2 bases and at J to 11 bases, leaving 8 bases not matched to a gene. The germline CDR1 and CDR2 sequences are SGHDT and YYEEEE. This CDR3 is CASSFTSGGNEQYF. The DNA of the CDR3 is TGTGCCAGCAGCTTCACTAGCGGGGGAAATGAGCAGTACTTC. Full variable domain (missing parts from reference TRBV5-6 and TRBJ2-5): DAGVTQSPTHLIKTRGQQVTLRCSPKSGHDTVSWYQQALGQGPQFIFQYYEEEERQRGNFPDRFSGHQFPNYSSELNVNALLLGDSALYLCASSFTSGGNEQYFGPGTRLLVL.